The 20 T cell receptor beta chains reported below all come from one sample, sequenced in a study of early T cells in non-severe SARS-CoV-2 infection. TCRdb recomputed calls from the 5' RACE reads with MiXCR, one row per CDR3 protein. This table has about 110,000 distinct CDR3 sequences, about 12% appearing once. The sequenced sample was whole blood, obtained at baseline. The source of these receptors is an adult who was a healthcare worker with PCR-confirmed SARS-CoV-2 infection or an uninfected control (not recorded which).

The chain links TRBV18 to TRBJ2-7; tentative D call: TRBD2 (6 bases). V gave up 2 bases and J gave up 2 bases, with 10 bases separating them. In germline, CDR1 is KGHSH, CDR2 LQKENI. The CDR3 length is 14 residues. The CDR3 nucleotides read TGTGCCAGCTCACCAATAGGGGAGGCCTACGAGCAGTACTTC. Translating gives CASSPIGEAYEQYF.

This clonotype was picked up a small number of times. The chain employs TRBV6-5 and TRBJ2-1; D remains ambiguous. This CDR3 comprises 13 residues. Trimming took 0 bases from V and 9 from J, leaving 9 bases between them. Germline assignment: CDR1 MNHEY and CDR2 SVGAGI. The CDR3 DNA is TGTGCCAGCAGTTACTCATGGCAGAGTGAGCAGTTCTTC. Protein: CASSYSWQSEQFF.

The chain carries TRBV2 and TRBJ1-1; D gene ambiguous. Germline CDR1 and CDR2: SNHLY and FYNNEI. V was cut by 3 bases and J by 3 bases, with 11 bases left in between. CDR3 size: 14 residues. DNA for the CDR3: TGTGCCAGCAGTGATGAGGGTATGGACACTGAAGCTTTCTTT. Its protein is CASSDEGMDTEAFF. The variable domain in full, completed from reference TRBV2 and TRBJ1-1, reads EPEVTQTPSHQVTQMGQEVILRCVPISNHLYFYWYRQILGQKVEFLVSFYNNEISEKSEIFDDQFSVERPDGSNFTLKIRSTKLEDSAMYFCASSDEGMDTEAFFGQGTRLTVV.

The CDR3 DNA reads as TGTGCCAGCAGTTACTGGGGACAGGGGAACACTGAAGCTTTCTTT. Amino acid sequence: CASSYWGQGNTEAFF. The chain couples TRBV6-2 or TRBV6-3 to TRBJ1-1; the match to TRBD1 covers 9 bases. The CDR3 runs to 15 residues. V lost 1 base, J lost 1 base, and 1 base stayed unmatched. From germline, CDR1 is MNHEY and CDR2 SVGEGT.

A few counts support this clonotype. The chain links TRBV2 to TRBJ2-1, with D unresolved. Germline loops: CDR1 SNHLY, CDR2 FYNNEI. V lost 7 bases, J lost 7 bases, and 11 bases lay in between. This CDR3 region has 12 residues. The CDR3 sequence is CASTYRRNEQFF. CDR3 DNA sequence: TGTGCCAGCACCTACCGACGGAATGAGCAGTTCTTC.

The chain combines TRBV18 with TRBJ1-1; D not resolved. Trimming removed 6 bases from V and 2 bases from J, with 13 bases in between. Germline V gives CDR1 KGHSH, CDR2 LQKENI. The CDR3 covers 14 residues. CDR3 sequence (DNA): TGTGCCAGCTCTCGAATCGGAGGTAACACTGAAGCTTTCTTT. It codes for CASSRIGGNTEAFF.

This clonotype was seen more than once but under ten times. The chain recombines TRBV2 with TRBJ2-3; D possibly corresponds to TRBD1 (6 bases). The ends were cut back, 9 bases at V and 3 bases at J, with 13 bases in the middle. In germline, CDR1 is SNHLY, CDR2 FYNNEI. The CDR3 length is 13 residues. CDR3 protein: CARWGPGTDTQYF. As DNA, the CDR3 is TGTGCCAGGTGGGGGCCTGGGACAGATACGCAGTATTTT.

CDR3 loop: CSAGQGRGETQYF. CDR3 coding DNA: TGCAGCGCGGGACAGGGGAGGGGAGAGACCCAGTACTTC. This sequence joins TRBV29-1 and TRBJ2-5; 10 nucleotides agree with TRBD1. The J segment lost 4 bases and the V segment lost 7 bases, leaving 6 bases of the junction unmatched. Germline CDR1 and CDR2: SQVTM and ANQGSEA. This CDR3 comprises 13 residues.

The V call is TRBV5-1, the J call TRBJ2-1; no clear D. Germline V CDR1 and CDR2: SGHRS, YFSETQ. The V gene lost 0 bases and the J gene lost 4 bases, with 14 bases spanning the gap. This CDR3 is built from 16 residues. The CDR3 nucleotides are TGCGCCAGCAGCTTGGCCGGCACCCCTGAATACAATGAGCAGTTCTTC. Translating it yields CASSLAGTPEYNEQFF.

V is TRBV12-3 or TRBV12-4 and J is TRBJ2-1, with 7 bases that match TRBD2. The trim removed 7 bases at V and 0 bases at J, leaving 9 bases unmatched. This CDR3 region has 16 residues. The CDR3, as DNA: TGTGCCAGCACTCCCGGGGGGATGAGCTCCTACAATGAGCAGTTCTTC. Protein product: CASTPGGMSSYNEQFF.

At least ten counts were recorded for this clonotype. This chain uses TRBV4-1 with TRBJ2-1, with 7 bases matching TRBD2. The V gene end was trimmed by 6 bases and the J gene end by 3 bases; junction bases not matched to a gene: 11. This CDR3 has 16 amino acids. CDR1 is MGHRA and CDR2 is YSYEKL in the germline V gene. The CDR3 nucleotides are TGCGCCAGCAGTCGCAGTCGGGGGGAGAACTACAATGAGCAGTTCTTC. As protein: CASSRSRGENYNEQFF.

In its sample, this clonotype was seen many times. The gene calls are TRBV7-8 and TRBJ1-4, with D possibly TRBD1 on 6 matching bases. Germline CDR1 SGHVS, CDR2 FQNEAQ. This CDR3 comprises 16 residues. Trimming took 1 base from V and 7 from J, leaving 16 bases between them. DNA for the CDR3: TGTGCCAGCAGCTTAGGAACAGGGCACCTTATTGAAAAACTGTTTTTT. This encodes CASSLGTGHLIEKLFF.

CDR3 sequence reads: CASSGTSDREQYF. In nucleotides, the CDR3 is TGTGCCAGCAGCGGGACGAGCGATCGCGAGCAGTACTTC. The rearrangement links TRBV9 to TRBJ2-7; D ambiguous. The V gene's germline CDR1 is SGDLS and CDR2 YYNGEE. This CDR3 comprises 13 residues. Trimming took off 3 bases at V and 6 bases at J, with 13 bases between the two ends.

The CDR3 loop is CASSHRTLAAQYF. The CDR3 nucleotides read TGTGCCAGCAGTCACCGGACCTTAGCGGCGCAGTATTTT. V is TRBV28 and J is TRBJ2-3; D possibly corresponds to TRBD2 (6 bases). The V gene lost 5 bases and the J gene lost 10 bases, with 16 bases spanning the gap. The CDR3 covers 13 residues. Germline CDR1 MDHEN, CDR2 SYDVKM. Complete variable domain (other parts from reference TRBV28 and TRBJ2-3): DVKVTQSSRYLVKRTGEKVFLECVQDMDHENMFWYRQDPGLGLRLIYFSYDVKMKEKGDIPEGYSVSREKKERFSLILESASTNQTSMYLCASSHRTLAAQYFGPGTRLTVL.

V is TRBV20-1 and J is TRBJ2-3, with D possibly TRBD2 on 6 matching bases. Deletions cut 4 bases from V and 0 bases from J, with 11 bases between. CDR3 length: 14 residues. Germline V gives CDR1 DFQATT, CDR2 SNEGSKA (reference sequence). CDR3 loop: CSAKGLTSTDTQYF. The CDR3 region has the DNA TGCAGTGCTAAAGGACTAACTAGCACAGATACGCAGTATTTT.

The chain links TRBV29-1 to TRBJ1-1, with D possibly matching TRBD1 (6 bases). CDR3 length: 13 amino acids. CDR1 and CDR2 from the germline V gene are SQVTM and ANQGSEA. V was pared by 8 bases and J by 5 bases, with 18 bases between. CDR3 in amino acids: CSWSMRGETEAFF. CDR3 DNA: TGCAGCTGGTCCATGAGGGGGGAGACTGAAGCTTTCTTT.

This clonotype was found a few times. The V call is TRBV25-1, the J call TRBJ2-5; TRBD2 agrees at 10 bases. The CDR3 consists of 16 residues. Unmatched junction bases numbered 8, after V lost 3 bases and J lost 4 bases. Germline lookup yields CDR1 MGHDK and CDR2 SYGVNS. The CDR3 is CASSESSGGVGETQYF. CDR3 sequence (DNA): TGTGCCAGCAGTGAGTCTAGCGGGGGCGTTGGAGAGACCCAGTACTTC.

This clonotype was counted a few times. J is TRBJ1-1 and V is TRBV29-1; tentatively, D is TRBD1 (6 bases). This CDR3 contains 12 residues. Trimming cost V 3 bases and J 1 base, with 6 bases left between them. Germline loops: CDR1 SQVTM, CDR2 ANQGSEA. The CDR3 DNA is TGCAGCGTTGACAGGGGGAACACTGAAGCTTTCTTT. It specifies CSVDRGNTEAFF.

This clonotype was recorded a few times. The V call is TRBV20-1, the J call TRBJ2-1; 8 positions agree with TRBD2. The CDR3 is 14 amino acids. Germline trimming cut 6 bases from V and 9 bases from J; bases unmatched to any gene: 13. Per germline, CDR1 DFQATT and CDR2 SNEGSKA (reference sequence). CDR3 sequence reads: CSAIPPGGSVEQFF. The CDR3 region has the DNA TGCAGTGCCATACCCCCGGGGGGGAGCGTTGAGCAGTTCTTC.

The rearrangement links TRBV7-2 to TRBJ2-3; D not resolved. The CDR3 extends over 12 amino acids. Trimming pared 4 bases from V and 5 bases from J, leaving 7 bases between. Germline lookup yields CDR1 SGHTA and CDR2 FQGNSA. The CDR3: CASSSYLDTQYF. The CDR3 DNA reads TGTGCCAGCAGCTCTTATTTAGATACGCAGTATTTT. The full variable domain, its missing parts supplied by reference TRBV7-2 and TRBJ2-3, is GAGVSQSPSNKVTEKGKDVELRCDPISGHTALYWYRQSLGQGLEFLIYFQGNSAPDKSGLPSDRFSAERTGGSVSTLTIQRTQQEDSAVYLCASSSYLDTQYFGPGTRLTVL.